This T cell receptor (beta chain) was profiled in a study of T cell responses to AZD1222 COVID-19 vaccine. Clones were sequenced by immunoSEQ multiplex PCR, and TCRdb holds only the in-frame ones, with some missing. Among about 130,000 clones listed, around 94% were seen once. Regarding this clone: Antigen: not known.

Overall study results and limits: Clonal diversity may have been underestimated in mostly white British donors.

Between the trimmed V and J ends, which lost 4 bases and 2 bases, there was a span of 15 bases. The CDR3 sequence is 16 residues long. Per the germline V gene, CDR1 is SGDLS and CDR2 is YYNGEE. This receptor was identified in an adult in good health. The chain is built from TRBV9 and TRBJ1-4, with D possibly being TRBD1 (6 bases). The material sequenced was peripheral blood, taken on day 0 of AZD1222 vaccination. The CDR3 DNA sequence: TGTGCCAGCAGCACCCCCGGGAGGGGGACTAATGAAAAACTGTTTTTT. The encoded protein is CASSTPGRGTNEKLFF.